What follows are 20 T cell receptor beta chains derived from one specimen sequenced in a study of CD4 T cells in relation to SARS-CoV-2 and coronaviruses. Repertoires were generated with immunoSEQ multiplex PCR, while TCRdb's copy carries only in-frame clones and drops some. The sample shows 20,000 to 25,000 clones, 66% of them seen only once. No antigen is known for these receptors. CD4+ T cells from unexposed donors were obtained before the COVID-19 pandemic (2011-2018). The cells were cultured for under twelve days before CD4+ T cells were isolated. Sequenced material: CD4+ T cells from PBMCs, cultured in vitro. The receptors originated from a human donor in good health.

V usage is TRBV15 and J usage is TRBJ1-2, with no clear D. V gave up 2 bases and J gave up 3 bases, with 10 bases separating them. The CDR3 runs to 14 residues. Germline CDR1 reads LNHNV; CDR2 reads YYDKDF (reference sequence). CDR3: CATSRYPVDYGYTF. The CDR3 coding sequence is TGTGCCACCAGCAGATACCCGGTAGACTATGGCTACACCTTC. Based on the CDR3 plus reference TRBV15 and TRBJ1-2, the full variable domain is DAMVIQNPRYQVTQFGKPVTLSCSQTLNHNVMYWYQQKSSQAPKLLFHYYDKDFNNEADTPDNFQSRRPNTSFCFLDIRSPGLGDTAMYLCATSRYPVDYGYTFGSGTRLTVV.

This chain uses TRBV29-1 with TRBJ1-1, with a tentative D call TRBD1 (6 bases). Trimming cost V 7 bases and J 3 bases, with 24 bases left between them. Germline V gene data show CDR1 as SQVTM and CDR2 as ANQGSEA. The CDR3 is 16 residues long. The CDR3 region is CSAGTTSRGADTEAFF. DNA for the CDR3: TGCAGCGCCGGGACAACGTCTAGAGGTGCGGACACTGAAGCTTTCTTT.

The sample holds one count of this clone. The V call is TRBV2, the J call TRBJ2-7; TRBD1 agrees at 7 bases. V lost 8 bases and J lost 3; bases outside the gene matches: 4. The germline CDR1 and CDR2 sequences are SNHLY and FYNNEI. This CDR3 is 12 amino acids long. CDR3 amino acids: CASSPGGYEQYF. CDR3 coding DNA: TGTGCCAGCTCACCAGGGGGCTACGAGCAGTACTTC.

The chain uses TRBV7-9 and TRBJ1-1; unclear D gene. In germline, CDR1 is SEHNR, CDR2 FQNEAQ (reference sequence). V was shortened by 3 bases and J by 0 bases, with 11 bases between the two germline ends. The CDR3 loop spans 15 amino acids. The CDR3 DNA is TGTGCCAGCAGCTTTATGCGGTCCATGAACACTGAAGCTTTCTTT. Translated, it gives CASSFMRSMNTEAFF.

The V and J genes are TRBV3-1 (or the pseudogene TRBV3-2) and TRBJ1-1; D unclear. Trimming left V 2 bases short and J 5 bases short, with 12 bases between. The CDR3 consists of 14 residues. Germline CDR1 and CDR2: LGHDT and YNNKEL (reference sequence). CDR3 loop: CASSQPSLGTEAFF. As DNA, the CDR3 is TGTGCCAGCAGCCAACCATCATTGGGGACTGAAGCTTTCTTT.

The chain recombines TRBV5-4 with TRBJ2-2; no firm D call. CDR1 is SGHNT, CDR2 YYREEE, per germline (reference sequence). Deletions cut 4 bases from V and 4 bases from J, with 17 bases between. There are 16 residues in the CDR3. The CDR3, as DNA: TGTGCCAGCAGCCCCCCAGGACCCACGTCCACCGGGGAGCTGTTTTTT. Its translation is CASSPPGPTSTGELFF.

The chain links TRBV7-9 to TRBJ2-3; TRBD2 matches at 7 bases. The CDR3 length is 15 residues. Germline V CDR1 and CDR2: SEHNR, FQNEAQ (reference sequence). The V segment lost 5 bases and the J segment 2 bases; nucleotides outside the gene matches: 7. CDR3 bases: TGTGCCAGCAGCCGACCTAGCGGTCTCACAGATACGCAGTATTTT. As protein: CASSRPSGLTDTQYF.

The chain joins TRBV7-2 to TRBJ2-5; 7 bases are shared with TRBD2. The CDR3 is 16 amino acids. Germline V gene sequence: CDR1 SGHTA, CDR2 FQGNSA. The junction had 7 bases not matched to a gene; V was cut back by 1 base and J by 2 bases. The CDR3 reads CASSLGLGGIQETQYF. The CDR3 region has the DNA TGTGCCAGCAGCTTAGGTCTCGGGGGGATTCAAGAGACCCAGTACTTC.

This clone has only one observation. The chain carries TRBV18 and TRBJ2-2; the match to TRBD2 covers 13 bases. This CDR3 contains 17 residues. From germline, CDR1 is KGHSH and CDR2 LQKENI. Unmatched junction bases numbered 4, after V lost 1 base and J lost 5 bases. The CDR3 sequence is CASSPRGLAGETGELFF. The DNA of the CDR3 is TGTGCCAGCTCACCACGAGGACTAGCGGGAGAAACCGGGGAGCTGTTTTTT.

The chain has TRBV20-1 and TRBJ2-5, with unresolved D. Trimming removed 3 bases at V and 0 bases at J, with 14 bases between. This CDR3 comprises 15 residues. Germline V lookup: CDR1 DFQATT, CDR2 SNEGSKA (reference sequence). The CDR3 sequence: CSASLGGRNQETQYF. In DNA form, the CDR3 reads TGCAGTGCTAGTCTGGGTGGGCGGAACCAAGAGACCCAGTACTTC.

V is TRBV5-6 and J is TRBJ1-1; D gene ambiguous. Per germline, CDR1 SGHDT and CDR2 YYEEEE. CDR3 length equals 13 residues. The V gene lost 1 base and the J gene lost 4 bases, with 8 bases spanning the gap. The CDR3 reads CASSLFSVTEAFF. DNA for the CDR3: TGTGCCAGCAGCTTGTTTAGTGTCACTGAAGCTTTCTTT.

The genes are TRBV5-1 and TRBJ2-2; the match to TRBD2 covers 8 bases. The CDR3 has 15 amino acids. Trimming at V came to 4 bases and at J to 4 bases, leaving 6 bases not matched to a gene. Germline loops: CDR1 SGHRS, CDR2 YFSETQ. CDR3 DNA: TGCGCCAGCAGCCCGGGACTAGGAGGCACCGGGGAGCTGTTTTTT. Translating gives CASSPGLGGTGELFF. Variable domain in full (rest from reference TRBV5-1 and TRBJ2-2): KAGVTQTPRYLIKTRGQQVTLSCSPISGHRSVSWYQQTPGQGLQFLFEYFSETQRNKGNFPGRFSGRQFSNSRSEMNVSTLELGDSALYLCASSPGLGGTGELFFGEGSRLTVL.

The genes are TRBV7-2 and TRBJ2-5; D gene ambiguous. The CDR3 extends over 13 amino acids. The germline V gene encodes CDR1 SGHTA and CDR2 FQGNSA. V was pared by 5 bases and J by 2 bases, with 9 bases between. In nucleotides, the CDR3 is TGTGCCAGCAGCCGGAGCCTTCAAGAGACCCAGTACTTC. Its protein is CASSRSLQETQYF.

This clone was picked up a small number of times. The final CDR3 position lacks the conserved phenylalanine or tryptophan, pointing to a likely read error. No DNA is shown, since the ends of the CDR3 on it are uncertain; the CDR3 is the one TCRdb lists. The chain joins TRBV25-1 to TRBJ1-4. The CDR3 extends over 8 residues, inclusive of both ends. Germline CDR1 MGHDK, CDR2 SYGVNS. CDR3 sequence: CASSPAGM.

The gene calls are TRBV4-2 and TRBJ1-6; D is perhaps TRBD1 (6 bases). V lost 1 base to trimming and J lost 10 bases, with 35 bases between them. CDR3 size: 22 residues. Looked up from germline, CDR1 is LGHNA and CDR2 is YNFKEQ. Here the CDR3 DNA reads TGTGCCAGCAGCCAAGGAATCCAGGGGTGGGATACGGATGGAAGGTCCTACTCACCCCTCCACTTT. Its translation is CASSQGIQGWDTDGRSYSPLHF.

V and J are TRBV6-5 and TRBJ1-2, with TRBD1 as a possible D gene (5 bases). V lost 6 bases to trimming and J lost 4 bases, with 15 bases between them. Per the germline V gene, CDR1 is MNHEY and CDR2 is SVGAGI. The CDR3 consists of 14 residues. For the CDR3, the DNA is TGTGCCAGCAGCCCAGGGTACACGGTCTATGGCTACACCTTC. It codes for CASSPGYTVYGYTF.

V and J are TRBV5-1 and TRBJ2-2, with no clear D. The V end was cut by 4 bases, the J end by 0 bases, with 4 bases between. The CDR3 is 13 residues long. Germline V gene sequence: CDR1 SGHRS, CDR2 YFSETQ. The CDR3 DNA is TGCGCCAGCAGCCCTGCGAACACCGGGGAGCTGTTTTTT. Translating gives CASSPANTGELFF.

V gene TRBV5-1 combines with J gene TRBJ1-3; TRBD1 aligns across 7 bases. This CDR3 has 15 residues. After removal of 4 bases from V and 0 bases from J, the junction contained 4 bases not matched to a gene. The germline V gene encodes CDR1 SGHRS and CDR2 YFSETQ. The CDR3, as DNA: TGCGCCAGCAGCCCAGAGGGGGCCTCTGGAAACACCATATATTTT. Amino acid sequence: CASSPEGASGNTIYF. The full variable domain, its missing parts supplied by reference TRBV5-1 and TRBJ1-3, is KAGVTQTPRYLIKTRGQQVTLSCSPISGHRSVSWYQQTPGQGLQFLFEYFSETQRNKGNFPGRFSGRQFSNSRSEMNVSTLELGDSALYLCASSPEGASGNTIYFGEGSWLTVV.

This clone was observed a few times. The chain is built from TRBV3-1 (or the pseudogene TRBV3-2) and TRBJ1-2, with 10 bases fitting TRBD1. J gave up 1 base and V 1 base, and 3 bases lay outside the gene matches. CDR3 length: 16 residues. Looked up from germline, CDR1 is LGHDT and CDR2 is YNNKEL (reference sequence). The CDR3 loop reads CASSQGGQGINYGYTF. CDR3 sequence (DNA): TGTGCCAGCAGCCAAGGGGGACAGGGGATTAACTATGGCTACACCTTC.

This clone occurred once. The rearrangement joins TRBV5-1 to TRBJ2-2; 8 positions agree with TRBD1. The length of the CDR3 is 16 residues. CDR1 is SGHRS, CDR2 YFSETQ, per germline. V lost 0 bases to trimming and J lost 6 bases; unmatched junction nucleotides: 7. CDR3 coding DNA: TGCGCCAGCAGCTTGGAAGGACAGGGAGAGGCCGGGGAGCTGTTTTTT. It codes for CASSLEGQGEAGELFF.